The 29 T cell receptor beta chains presented below share a single source sample, sequenced in a study of blood T cell repertoires in COVID-19. This table comes from immunoSEQ multiplex PCR, and its TCRdb copy is limited to in-frame clones, with some not included. The data hold about 300,000 clones, with around 90% observed a single time. The source material was peripheral blood. These receptors came from a woman between 50 and 59 years old with COVID-19, enrolled during active disease.

The gene calls are TRBV19 and TRBJ2-6; 11 nucleotides match TRBD2. The CDR3 runs to 18 residues. Per the germline V gene, CDR1 is LNHDA and CDR2 is SQIVND (reference sequence). V lost 5 bases and J lost 3; bases outside the gene matches: 9. The CDR3 loop is CASSPVSGRASGANVLTF. The CDR3 coding sequence is TGTGCCAGTAGTCCGGTTAGCGGGAGGGCCAGTGGGGCCAACGTCCTGACTTTC.

The chain couples TRBV27 to TRBJ2-1, with TRBD2 identical over 12 bases. V lost 7 bases and J lost 1; bases outside the gene matches: 14. CDR3 length equals 19 residues. CDR1 and CDR2 (germline): MNHEY, SMNVEV (reference sequence). The CDR3 nucleotides are TGTGCCAGCAACCTAGCATCTAGCGGGAGGGTATCATCCTACAATGAGCAGTTCTTC. Its protein product is CASNLASSGRVSSYNEQFF.

The rearrangement links TRBV15 to TRBJ2-1, with TRBD2 matching over 7 bases. The V segment lost 1 base and the J segment 7 bases; nucleotides outside the gene matches: 10. This CDR3 has 16 residues. Germline assignment: CDR1 LNHNV and CDR2 YYDKDF (reference sequence). The CDR3 coding sequence is TGTGCCACCAGCAGAGGGGCGGGAGTTCCATGGAATGAGCAGTTCTTC. Its protein is CATSRGAGVPWNEQFF.

In this sample, this clone turned up once. The CDR3 DNA reads TGTGCCAGCAAATGGGACAGGGGTAACTATGGCTACACCTTC. This sequence encodes CASKWDRGNYGYTF. This chain uses TRBV2 with TRBJ1-2; 10 nucleotides line up with TRBD1. Trimming cost V 7 bases and J 1 base; bases outside gene matches: 3. The CDR3 is 14 residues long. Per the germline V gene, CDR1 is SNHLY and CDR2 is FYNNEI.

This clone was detected a few times. The CDR3 protein is CASSSSPAGEGETQYF. Here the CDR3 DNA reads TGCGCCAGCAGCTCTAGTCCGGCGGGAGAGGGGGAGACCCAGTACTTC. The chain couples TRBV5-1 to TRBJ2-5; 7 bases agree with TRBD2. Unmatched junction bases numbered 13, after V lost 3 bases and J lost 5 bases. The CDR3 is made up of 16 amino acids. Germline V lookup: CDR1 SGHRS, CDR2 YFSETQ.

The rearrangement joins TRBV9 to TRBJ2-1; D is ambiguous. Looked up from germline, CDR1 is SGDLS and CDR2 is YYNGEE. Trimming left V 0 bases short and J 14 bases short, with 15 bases between. CDR3 length: 13 amino acids. In DNA form, the CDR3 reads TGTGCCAGCAGCGTAGGAGACTCCCCAAGCAAGTTCTTC. It codes for CASSVGDSPSKFF.

The chain has TRBV6-2 or TRBV6-3 and TRBJ2-1; 16 bases agree with TRBD2. This CDR3 comprises 20 residues. V shed 0 bases, J shed 5 bases, and the junction held 10 bases outside the gene matches. Germline CDR1 and CDR2: MNHEY and SVGEGT. CDR3 bases: TGTGCCAGCAGTTACTCGAAGGGGACTAGCGGGAGGGCAAGCGACAATGAGCAGTTCTTC. Protein product: CASSYSKGTSGRASDNEQFF.

The chain is built from TRBV6-6 and TRBJ2-1, with TRBD2 matching over 10 bases. The CDR3 has 16 residues. From germline, CDR1 is MNHNY and CDR2 SVGAGI (reference sequence). After removal of 6 bases from V and 6 bases from J, the junction contained 11 bases not matched to a gene. As DNA, the CDR3 is TGTGCCAGCAGGAGTCTAGCGGGAGAACCTCGCAATGAGCAGTTCTTC. This sequence encodes CASRSLAGEPRNEQFF.

This clone was picked up one time. CDR3 coding DNA: TGTGCCAGCAGTCGCAGGACAGGGGTATTGGAGACCCAGTACTTC. Translating it yields CASSRRTGVLETQYF. The V and J genes are TRBV14 and TRBJ2-5; 9 bases line up with TRBD1. J gave up 5 bases and V 6 bases, and 10 bases lay outside the gene matches. Germline CDR1 reads SGHDN; CDR2 reads FVKESK. This CDR3 comprises 15 residues.

The chain recombines TRBV6-2 or TRBV6-3 with TRBJ2-7, with 9 bases fitting TRBD2. CDR1 MNHEY and CDR2 SVGEGT come from the germline V gene. The V and J ends lost 4 bases and 5 bases, in that order; junction bases with no gene match: 12. The length of the CDR3 is 16 residues. This chain's CDR3 is CASSSAAGGPSNEQYF. DNA of the CDR3: TGTGCCAGCAGTTCAGCGGCGGGAGGGCCGAGTAACGAGCAGTACTTC.

V usage is TRBV5-1 and J usage is TRBJ1-1; 7 nucleotides match TRBD1. Germline V CDR1 and CDR2: SGHRS, YFSETQ. V lost 3 bases to trimming and J lost 0 bases; unmatched junction nucleotides: 5. The CDR3 sequence is 15 residues long. The CDR3 DNA follows: TGCGCCAGCAGCTCATCGGGGACAGTGAACACTGAAGCTTTCTTT. It specifies CASSSSGTVNTEAFF.

The chain couples TRBV15 to TRBJ2-1; D uncertain. This CDR3 spans 14 amino acids. Germline V gene sequence: CDR1 LNHNV, CDR2 YYDKDF (reference sequence). Deletions cut 0 bases from V and 9 bases from J, with 12 bases between. CDR3 sequence reads: CATSRDVDRSEQFF. Here the CDR3 DNA reads TGTGCCACCAGCAGAGATGTTGATCGGAGTGAGCAGTTCTTC.

The rearrangement joins TRBV30 to TRBJ1-1; 7 nucleotides align to TRBD1. CDR1 is GTSNPN, CDR2 SVGIG, per germline (reference sequence). This CDR3 has 14 residues. V trimming: 6 bases; J trimming: 5 bases; junction bases outside the gene matches: 12. This chain's CDR3 is CACPLKGARTEAFF. In DNA form, the CDR3 reads TGTGCCTGCCCCCTAAAGGGGGCGCGGACTGAAGCTTTCTTT.

The V and J genes are TRBV5-1 and TRBJ1-1, with D perhaps TRBD1 (5 bases). Germline CDR1 and CDR2: SGHRS and YFSETQ. V lost 0 bases and J 4 bases, leaving 10 bases between the germline ends. This CDR3 comprises 14 residues. The CDR3 DNA follows: TGCGCCAGCAGCTTGGTAGGGGAGGGCACTGAAGCTTTCTTT. This gives the protein CASSLVGEGTEAFF.

This clone showed up just once. V usage is TRBV2 and J usage is TRBJ2-1, with TRBD2 identical over 10 bases. The germline V gene has CDR1 SNHLY and CDR2 FYNNEI. The CDR3 spans 17 residues. V dropped 0 bases and J dropped 4; count of bases not matched to a gene: 6. The CDR3 DNA reads TGTGCCAGCAGTGAAGCGCTACTAGCGGGGATTTACAATGAGCAGTTCTTC. This gives the protein CASSEALLAGIYNEQFF.

Note on this clone: Other DNA sequences in this specimen translate into the identical CDR3. The chain has TRBV6-5 and TRBJ2-3; TRBD2 agrees at 13 bases. Trimming took 6 bases from V and 4 from J; bases not matched to a gene: 4. The CDR3 has 15 residues. Germline V CDR1 and CDR2: MNHEY, SVGAGI. In nucleotides, the CDR3 is TGTGCCAGCAGCCGACTAGCGGGAGGTGCAGATACGCAGTATTTT. Encoded protein: CASSRLAGGADTQYF.

The CDR3 reads CASTSGPRGEQFF. DNA for the CDR3: TGTGCCAGTACAAGCGGACCCAGGGGTGAGCAGTTCTTC. This chain connects TRBV19 to TRBJ2-1; possibly TRBD1 for D (6 bases). Deletions cut 7 bases from V and 9 bases from J, with 16 bases between. CDR1 and CDR2 (germline): LNHDA, SQIVND (reference sequence). CDR3 size: 13 residues.

This clone was detected once. This sequence joins TRBV24-1 and TRBJ2-3, with 9 positions matching TRBD1. Looked up from germline, CDR1 is KGHDR and CDR2 is SFDVKD. The CDR3 runs to 19 residues. Losses at the gene ends were 7 bases for V and 2 bases for J; bases not matched to a gene: 18. CDR3 region: CATSGHGTGRRGDTDTQYF. The CDR3 DNA is TGTGCCACCAGCGGCCACGGGACAGGGAGAAGAGGCGACACAGATACGCAGTATTTT.

The V and J genes are TRBV19 and TRBJ2-2; 8 bases are shared with TRBD2. CDR1 LNHDA and CDR2 SQIVND come from the germline V gene (reference sequence). The J segment lost 5 bases and the V segment lost 6 bases, leaving 8 bases of the junction unmatched. The length of the CDR3 is 15 residues. As DNA, the CDR3 is TGTGCCAGTAGGTTAGCGGGACTCATGACCGGGGAGCTGTTTTTT. It encodes CASRLAGLMTGELFF.

The chain has TRBV30 and TRBJ1-3, with D perhaps matching TRBD1 (5 bases). This CDR3 spans 15 amino acids. Between the trimmed V and J ends, which lost 4 bases and 4 bases, there was a span of 17 bases. Germline CDR1 is GTSNPN and CDR2 is SVGIG (reference sequence). The CDR3: CAWTRDFVSGNTIYF. CDR3 bases: TGTGCCTGGACCCGGGACTTCGTCTCCGGAAACACCATATATTTT.

The chain uses TRBV14 and TRBJ2-3; D may be TRBD1 (5 bases). The V and J ends lost 3 bases and 4 bases respectively, with 11 bases between them. Germline V gene data show CDR1 as SGHDN and CDR2 as FVKESK. This CDR3 spans 14 amino acids. CDR3 in DNA: TGTGCCAGCAGCCAGTCCCTAGGGGCAGATACGCAGTATTTT. Protein sequence: CASSQSLGADTQYF. The whole variable domain, filled in from reference TRBV14 and TRBJ2-3, reads EAGVTQFPSHSVIEKGQTVTLRCDPISGHDNLYWYRRVMGKEIKFLLHFVKESKQDESGMPNNRFLAERTGGTYSTLKVQPAELEDSGVYFCASSQSLGADTQYFGPGTRLTVL.

The rearrangement joins TRBV5-3 to TRBJ2-1; the match to TRBD2 covers 11 bases. Being an ORF, TRBV5-3 has a function that is uncertain. After removal of 2 bases from V and 0 bases from J, the junction contained 13 bases not matched to a gene. The CDR3 is 20 amino acids. In DNA, the CDR3 is TGTGCCAGAAGCTTTCGTTCTTCCCTAGCGGGAGGCAGCTCCTACAATGAGCAGTTCTTC. This encodes CARSFRSSLAGGSSYNEQFF.

CDR3 sequence: CASSPGRISYNEQFF. CDR3 sequence (DNA): TGTGCCAGCAGCCCCGGGAGAATCTCCTACAATGAGCAGTTCTTC. The chain recombines TRBV7-8 with TRBJ2-1, with D perhaps matching TRBD2 (6 bases). Trimming cost V 5 bases and J 0 bases, with 11 bases left between them. Germline assignment: CDR1 SGHVS and CDR2 FQNEAQ. This CDR3 region has 15 residues.

The genes are TRBV7-2 and TRBJ1-5; 7 nucleotides agree with TRBD1. V gave up 1 base and J gave up 7 bases; unmatched junction bases: 7. There are 15 residues in the CDR3. The germline gives CDR1 SGHTA, CDR2 FQGNSA. The CDR3 here is CASSLGGGHLQPQHF. The CDR3 nucleotides read TGTGCCAGCAGCTTAGGAGGGGGCCACCTCCAGCCCCAGCATTTT. Using reference TRBV7-2 and TRBJ1-5 for the parts outside the CDR3, the full variable domain is GAGVSQSPSNKVTEKGKDVELRCDPISGHTALYWYRQSLGQGLEFLIYFQGNSAPDKSGLPSDRFSAERTGGSVSTLTIQRTQQEDSAVYLCASSLGGGHLQPQHFGDGTRLSIL.

The V gene is TRBV29-1, the J gene TRBJ2-7, with D possibly being TRBD1 (5 bases). The V gene lost 7 bases and the J gene lost 3 bases, with 13 bases spanning the gap. CDR3 size: 12 residues. The germline V gene encodes CDR1 SQVTM and CDR2 ANQGSEA. The CDR3 DNA reads as TGCAGCGCCGCCAAGGGGCGCTACGAGCAGTACTTC. Amino acid sequence: CSAAKGRYEQYF.

V is TRBV5-6 and J is TRBJ2-3; 7 bases are shared with TRBD2. Germline CDR1 SGHDT, CDR2 YYEEEE. This CDR3 contains 13 residues. V lost 2 bases to trimming and J lost 5 bases; unmatched junction nucleotides: 2. The CDR3 loop is CASSFWGGDTQYF. DNA for the CDR3: TGTGCCAGCAGCTTCTGGGGGGGAGATACGCAGTATTTT.

The chain has TRBV4-3 and TRBJ1-6; maybe TRBD1 (5 bases). Trimming shortened V by 0 bases and J by 7 bases, and 10 bases separated the two germline ends. Germline values: CDR1 LGHNA, CDR2 YSLEER. CDR3 length equals 15 residues. The CDR3: CASSQDGRANSPLHF. The CDR3, as DNA: TGCGCCAGCAGCCAAGACGGCAGGGCAAATTCACCCCTCCACTTT.

J is TRBJ1-2 and V is TRBV18; D unresolved. Trimming pared 2 bases from V and 4 bases from J, leaving 17 bases between. Germline V gives CDR1 KGHSH, CDR2 LQKENI. The CDR3 loop spans 16 amino acids. The CDR3 sequence: CASSPIPAELAYGYTF. The CDR3 DNA follows: TGTGCCAGCTCACCAATCCCTGCAGAATTGGCCTATGGCTACACCTTC.

The chain joins TRBV3-1 (or the pseudogene TRBV3-2) to TRBJ2-1; the match to TRBD2 covers 7 bases. The V gene end was trimmed by 0 bases and the J gene end by 8 bases; junction bases not matched to a gene: 10. Germline CDR1 LGHDT, CDR2 YNNKEL (reference sequence). The CDR3 sequence is 16 residues long. CDR3 amino acids: CASSQDFAGVGDEQFF. The CDR3 coding sequence is TGTGCCAGCAGCCAAGATTTTGCGGGAGTCGGCGATGAGCAGTTCTTC.